These 4 T cell receptor beta chains share one sample of origin, sequenced in a study of cytomegalovirus exposure and HLA in healthy donors. 13 Jbeta primers and 60 Vbeta primers were used for the PCR. Method: immunoSEQ multiplex PCR; TCRdb's copy keeps in-frame clones and lacks some. The data show some 170,000 clones, with almost 80% seen just once and roughly 1.3% held by the top ten. Sequencing used PBMCs. These receptors all stem from a woman in her fifties or sixties in good health and CMV-seronegative.

The rearrangement links TRBV7-8 to TRBJ2-2; D call uncertain. Germline loops: CDR1 SGHVS, CDR2 FQNEAQ. The CDR3 extends over 12 amino acids. The CDR3: CAWLESPGELFF. The CDR3 DNA is TGTGCTTGGCTAGAGTCCCCCGGGGAGCTGTTTTTT.

This clone was detected only a few times. V gene TRBV28 combines with J gene TRBJ2-6; 8 bases match TRBD1. This CDR3 spans 18 amino acids. Germline CDR1 and CDR2: MDHEN and SYDVKM. The ends lost 3 bases at V and 3 bases at J; junction bases unmatched: 10. CDR3 in amino acids: CASSFWDRRNLGANVLTF. The CDR3 nucleotides read TGTGCCAGCAGTTTTTGGGACAGGAGGAATCTTGGGGCCAACGTCCTGACTTTC.

The chain employs TRBV5-1 and TRBJ2-5; maybe TRBD1 (6 bases). Germline V gives CDR1 SGHRS, CDR2 YFSETQ. The CDR3 is 14 residues long. V was cut by 0 bases and J by 4 bases, with 10 bases left in between. In nucleotides, the CDR3 is TGCGCCAGCAGCTTGGGGGGGCCGAGAGAGACCCAGTACTTC. The encoded protein is CASSLGGPRETQYF.

The gene calls are TRBV5-1 and TRBJ1-1, with 9 bases lining up with TRBD1. This CDR3 is 14 amino acids long. With V trimmed by 3 bases and J by 8 bases, 8 bases remained unmatched. The germline gives CDR1 SGHRS, CDR2 YFSETQ. CDR3 in DNA: TGCGCCAGCAGCTACAACCGGGACAGGGTGGAAGCTTTCTTT. Residues: CASSYNRDRVEAFF.